This TCR beta chain was observed in a study of T cells after yellow fever vaccination. Study-wide context: SMART-Seq v4 Ultra Low Input handled preparation of low-cell-number fractions.

Germline assignment: CDR1 SGHTA and CDR2 FQGNSA. Trimming removed 5 bases at V and 4 bases at J, with 14 bases between. The CDR3 totals 14 residues. Findings and caveats of the study: Reappearing after the booster were most of the clones from primary vaccination (about 95% CD4, around 88% CD8).

The table lists this clonotype with many counts. The antigen remains undetermined. TCR cDNA, made by 5'RACE template switching, carried an added universal primer site and UMIs. MiXCR was run by TCRdb on the 5' RACE reads, yielding one entry per CDR3 protein. In the table there are about 320,000 distinct CDR3 sequences, about 4.5% of which are singletons. The clonotype was recovered from a man between 18 and 29 years old who received the YFV17D yellow fever vaccine. Sequencing used PBMCs, obtained 15 days after the yellow fever booster vaccination. V and J are TRBV7-2 and TRBJ1-1; TRBD1 might be the D (5 bases). The CDR3 reads CASSLRRGGTEAFF. The CDR3 DNA is TGTGCCAGCAGCCTCCGGCGCGGGGGCACTGAAGCTTTCTTT.